The 7 T cell receptor beta chains below were found in one sample sequenced in a study of T cells in Graves' hyperthyroidism and ophthalmopathy. The CDR3 regions of TCR beta were amplified from RNA transcripts. The HTBI primer set was used in a first-round RT-PCR of the TCR CDR3. TCRdb re-derived calls from the multiplex PCR reads in MiXCR, one entry per CDR3 protein. The table has 380,000 or so distinct CDR3 sequences, 19% seen once; the top ten hold 3.7%. What was sequenced was blood. The receptor set was obtained from a woman aged 18 to 35 with Graves' hyperthyroidism.

This clonotype has at least ten counts. The gene calls are TRBV20-1 and TRBJ1-5; 7 bases map to TRBD1. V trimming: 4 bases; J trimming: 9 bases; junction bases outside the gene matches: 9. Germline V gene sequence: CDR1 DFQATT, CDR2 SNEGSKA (reference sequence). The CDR3 is made up of 13 amino acids. The CDR3 reads CSATSPDRRPQHF. The CDR3 bases are TGCAGTGCTACCTCACCGGACAGGAGGCCCCAGCATTTT.

This clonotype was counted at least ten times. V gene TRBV5-1 combines with J gene TRBJ2-5, with TRBD2 identical over 13 bases. The CDR3 is made up of 15 amino acids. Germline trimming cut 2 bases from V and 5 bases from J; bases unmatched to any gene: 3. Germline V gives CDR1 SGHRS, CDR2 YFSETQ. The CDR3 reads CASSLQTSGGETQYF. The CDR3 DNA follows: TGCGCCAGCAGCTTACAGACTAGCGGGGGGGAGACCCAGTACTTC.

In regard to this clonotype: This sequence may be a read error, since a much larger clone differs from it by one base. This rearrangement joins TRBV9 to TRBJ1-3; 7 nucleotides line up with TRBD1. The CDR3 loop spans 14 amino acids. After removal of 3 bases from V and 8 bases from J, the junction contained 8 bases not matched to a gene. The germline V gene has CDR1 SGDLS and CDR2 YYNGEE. CDR3 sequence: CASSEDRSRDTIYF. The CDR3 nucleotides are TGTGCCAGCAGCGAGGACAGGAGTCGGGACACCATATATTTT.

This clonotype came up many times. The J gene is TRBJ1-3, the V gene TRBV5-1, with a weak D call TRBD1 (5 bases). Trimming took 0 bases from V and 4 from J, leaving 11 bases between them. The CDR3 runs to 15 residues. Germline assignment: CDR1 SGHRS and CDR2 YFSETQ. The CDR3 coding sequence is TGCGCCAGCAGCTTGGTCTGGGGCGCCGGAAACACCATATATTTT. Residues: CASSLVWGAGNTIYF.

V gene TRBV6-2 or TRBV6-3 combines with J gene TRBJ1-5; D not resolved. With 7 bases removed from V and 6 bases from J, the gap between germline ends came to 16 bases. The V gene's germline CDR1 is MNHEY and CDR2 SVGEGT. CDR3 length equals 14 residues. This CDR3 reads CASTLRRAGQPQHF. The CDR3 nucleotides read TGTGCCAGCACCTTACGGCGGGCGGGTCAGCCCCAGCATTTT.

Of note for this clonotype: The junction shows a germline mismatch at one end, possibly a read error. The chain recombines TRBV4-2 with TRBJ1-2; maybe TRBD1 (5 bases). The CDR3 covers 20 residues. The V gene's germline CDR1 is LGHNA and CDR2 YNFKEQ. CDR3: CVSSPLRNPIGEGENYGYTF. Written as DNA, the CDR3 is TGTGTCAGCAGCCCACTTCGGAACCCTATCGGGGAAGGGGAGAACTATGGCTACACCTTC.

This clonotype turned up a few times. Compared with germline, one end of the junction differs, possibly owing to a read error. The chain joins TRBV24-1 to TRBJ1-1, with 7 bases matching TRBD1. The length of the CDR3 is 16 residues. Germline CDR1 and CDR2: KGHDR and SFDVKD. The CDR3 loop reads CATSDFGPRGNTEAIF. CDR3 DNA sequence: TGTGCCACCAGTGATTTTGGACCCAGGGGGAACACTGAAGCTATCTTT.